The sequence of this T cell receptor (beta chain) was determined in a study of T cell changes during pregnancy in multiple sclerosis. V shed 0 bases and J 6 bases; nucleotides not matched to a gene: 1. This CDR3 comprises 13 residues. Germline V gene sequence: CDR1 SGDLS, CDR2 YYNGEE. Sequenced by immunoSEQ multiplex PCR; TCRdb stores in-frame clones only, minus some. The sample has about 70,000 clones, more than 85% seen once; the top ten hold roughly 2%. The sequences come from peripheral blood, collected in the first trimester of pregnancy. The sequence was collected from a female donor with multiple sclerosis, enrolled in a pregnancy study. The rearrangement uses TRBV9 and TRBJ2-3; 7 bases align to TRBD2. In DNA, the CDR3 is TGTGCCAGCAGCGTAGGGGGAGGGGATACGCAGTATTTT. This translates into CASSVGGGDTQYF.